The clone carrying this T cell receptor (beta chain) was counted between two and nine times. The V and J ends lost 6 bases and 1 base respectively, with 9 bases between them. The CDR3 runs 14 residues. Germline V gives CDR1 WNHNN, CDR2 SYGVQD (reference sequence). The data stem from a study of T cells in Graves' hyperthyroidism and ophthalmopathy. RNA transcripts provided the source from which TCR beta CDR3 regions were amplified. The primer set for the first-round RT-PCR of the TCR CDR3 was HTBI. TCRdb recomputed calls from the multiplex PCR reads with MiXCR, one row per CDR3 protein. Of 350,000 to 400,000 distinct CDR3 sequences in the sample, under 15% were seen once.

The rearrangement uses TRBV10-1 and TRBJ2-2, with D possibly being TRBD2 (5 bases). The material sequenced was blood. This receptor was obtained from a woman aged 25 to 39 with Graves' hyperthyroidism. For the CDR3, the DNA is TGCGCCAGCAGGCCCGGGAAGAACACCGGGGAGCTGTTTTTT. Translated: CASRPGKNTGELFF.